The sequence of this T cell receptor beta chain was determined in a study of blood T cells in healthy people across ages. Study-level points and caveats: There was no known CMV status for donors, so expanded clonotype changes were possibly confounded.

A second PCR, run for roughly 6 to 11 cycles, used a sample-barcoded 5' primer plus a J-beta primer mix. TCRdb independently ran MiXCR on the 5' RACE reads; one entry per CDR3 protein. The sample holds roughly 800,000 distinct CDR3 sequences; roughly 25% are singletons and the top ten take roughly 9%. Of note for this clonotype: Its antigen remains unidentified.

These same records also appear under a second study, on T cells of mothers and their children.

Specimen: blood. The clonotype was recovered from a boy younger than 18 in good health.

The CDR3, as DNA: TGCAGCGTCGGAGGACAGTGGAACACTGAAGCTTTCTTT. Protein: CSVGGQWNTEAFF. The chain couples TRBV29-1 to TRBJ1-1, with D maybe TRBD1 (6 bases). This CDR3 is built from 13 residues. Trimming took off 6 bases at V and 1 base at J, with 12 bases between the two ends. Germline V gene lookup returns CDR1 SQVTM and CDR2 ANQGSEA.